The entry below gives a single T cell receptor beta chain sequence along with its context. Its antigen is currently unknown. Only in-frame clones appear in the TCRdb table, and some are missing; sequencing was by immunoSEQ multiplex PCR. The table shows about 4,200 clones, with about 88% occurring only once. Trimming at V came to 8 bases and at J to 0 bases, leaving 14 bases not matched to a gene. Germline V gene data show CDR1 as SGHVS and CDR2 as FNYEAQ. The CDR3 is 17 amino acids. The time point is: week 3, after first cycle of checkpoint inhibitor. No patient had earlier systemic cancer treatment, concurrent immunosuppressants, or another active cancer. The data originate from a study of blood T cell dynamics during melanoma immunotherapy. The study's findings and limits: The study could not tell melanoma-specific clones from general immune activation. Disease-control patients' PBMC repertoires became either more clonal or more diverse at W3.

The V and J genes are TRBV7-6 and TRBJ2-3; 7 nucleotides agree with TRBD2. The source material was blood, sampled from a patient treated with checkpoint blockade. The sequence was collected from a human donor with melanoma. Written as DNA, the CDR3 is TGTGCCAGCTCGGTTTACTCGGGGGGTACTAGCACAGATACGCAGTATTTT. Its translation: CASSVYSGGTSTDTQYF.